The source of this T cell receptor beta chain is a study of blood T cell repertoires in COVID-19. Study details: PBMCs, B-cell-depleted T cells, or T cells were the source of the cDNA or gDNA that made up the material.

Trimming left V 3 bases short and J 0 bases short, with 22 bases between. The CDR3 has 19 residues. Germline V CDR1 and CDR2: SGHDT, YYEEEE. Clones were sequenced by immunoSEQ multiplex PCR, and TCRdb holds only the in-frame ones, with some missing. Of some 220,000 clones listed, roughly four fifths were seen once; the top ten hold 2% to 2.5%. The rearrangement links TRBV5-6 to TRBJ1-3; D may be TRBD1 (6 bases). The receptor was derived from a woman aged 60 to 75 with acute or convalescent COVID-19. What was sequenced was peripheral blood. The CDR3, as DNA: TGTGCCAGCAGCTCACTAGGACAGACCTTACCCCACTCTGGAAACACCATATATTTT. It specifies CASSSLGQTLPHSGNTIYF.